This entry describes one T cell receptor beta chain. Its antigen is undetermined. V lost 4 bases, J lost 5 bases, and 7 bases stayed unmatched. The CDR3 loop spans 15 amino acids. The germline V gene encodes CDR1 SGHTA and CDR2 FQGNSA. Vbeta (60) and Jbeta (13) primers were used in the PCR. Sequencing was performed with immunoSEQ multiplex PCR; in TCRdb, only in-frame clones are kept and a portion is missing. The sample shows approximately 210,000 clones, around 80% of them seen only once. Healthy bone marrow donors made up the donors. The data belong to a study of cytomegalovirus exposure and HLA in healthy donors. Study-wide points: Most likely, a cluster of highly shared sequence variants arose as a sequencing artifact. Further analysis was carried out later, and it showed several of the most significant clusters appearing linked to common viral pathogens. Earlier analysis found most TCR beta V segments productive about 87% or about 30% of the time.

The rearrangement uses TRBV7-2 and TRBJ2-1; 8 nucleotides match TRBD2. What was sequenced was PBMCs. The origin of this receptor is a woman aged 40 to 50 in good health and CMV-seronegative. The CDR3 reads CASSWFAREDNEQFF. In DNA form, the CDR3 reads TGTGCCAGCAGCTGGTTTGCGCGGGAGGACAATGAGCAGTTCTTC.